The 7 T cell receptor beta chains given below trace back to one sample, sequenced in a study of post-analysis software for immune sequencing data. TCR beta cDNA libraries had unique molecular identifiers. From the PCR reads, TCRdb called clonotypes with MiXCR, one entry per CDR3 protein. The sample has about 820,000 distinct CDR3 sequences, approximately 57% seen once. Their target antigens are unknown. Study-level findings and limits: The study found TRBV5-6, TRBV5-1 and TRBV20-1 among about five TRBV segments more frequent in patients than controls.

The sequenced sample consisted of blood. The source is a girl aged 10-17 years with multiple sclerosis.

The rearrangement links TRBV5-6 to TRBJ1-2; 8 positions agree with TRBD1. J lost 5 bases, V lost 1 base, and 13 bases had no gene match. CDR3 length: 17 amino acids. Germline V gives CDR1 SGHDT, CDR2 YYEEEE. The CDR3 spells CASSLRRQGSPMYGYTF. The CDR3, as DNA: TGTGCCAGCAGCTTGCGGCGACAGGGGAGTCCTATGTATGGCTACACCTTC. Full variable domain (remainder filled in from reference TRBV5-6 and TRBJ1-2): DAGVTQSPTHLIKTRGQQVTLRCSPKSGHDTVSWYQQALGQGPQFIFQYYEEEERQRGNFPDRFSGHQFPNYSSELNVNALLLGDSALYLCASSLRRQGSPMYGYTFGSGTRLTVV.

This clonotype has only a few counts. The chain joins TRBV15 to TRBJ2-7, with 9 positions matching TRBD2. Trimming removed 1 base from V and 2 bases from J; junction bases left unmatched: 6. CDR3 length: 16 amino acids. Germline CDR1 and CDR2: LNHNV and YYDKDF (reference sequence). CDR3 sequence (DNA): TGTGCCACCAGCAGAGTCCAGGGCGGGGGGGCCTACGAGCAGTACTTC. Translating gives CATSRVQGGGAYEQYF.

The V and J genes are TRBV7-9 and TRBJ2-7; possible D gene TRBD2, 6 bases. The germline V gene has CDR1 SEHNR and CDR2 FQNEAQ (reference sequence). Trimming cost V 5 bases and J 0 bases, with 20 bases left between them. The CDR3 has 17 residues. The CDR3 DNA is TGTGCCAGCAGCCCCCGGTGGAGGGGTTATCGCTCCTACGAGCAGTACTTC. This gives the protein CASSPRWRGYRSYEQYF.

The rearrangement links TRBV12-3 or TRBV12-4 to TRBJ1-5, with TRBD1 matching 9 bases. The CDR3 has 16 amino acids. Trimming removed 6 bases from V and 2 bases from J; junction bases left unmatched: 8. The CDR3: CASSNHRGLGNQPQHF. CDR3 in DNA: TGTGCCAGCAGCAACCACAGGGGGCTTGGCAATCAGCCCCAGCATTTT.

This chain connects TRBV7-2 to TRBJ2-1; no clear D gene. TRBJ2-7 matches the DNA end more closely, so the J call is doubtful. Germline V gives CDR1 SGHTA, CDR2 FQGNSA. The CDR3 loop spans 16 amino acids. Written as DNA, the CDR3 is TGTGCCAGCAGCCCCCTTCCCGTAAGCTCCTACAATGAGCAGTACTTC. Amino acids: CASSPLPVSSYNEQYF.

The chain joins TRBV5-1 to TRBJ1-6; TRBD1 matches at 9 bases. The CDR3 extends over 16 amino acids. V was clipped by 4 bases and J by 3 bases; unmatched bases: 5. Per germline, CDR1 SGHRS and CDR2 YFSETQ. CDR3 nucleotides: TGCGCCAGCAGCCCTAGGGGACAGGGCTATAATTCACCCCTCCACTTT. The encoded protein is CASSPRGQGYNSPLHF.

The chain is built from TRBV30 and TRBJ1-2, with D possibly being TRBD1 (6 bases). CDR1 and CDR2 from the germline V gene are GTSNPN and SVGIG (reference sequence). The CDR3 extends over 11 amino acids. Trimming took 4 bases from V and 9 from J, leaving 12 bases between them. This chain's CDR3 is CAWKQGGSYTF. CDR3 DNA: TGTGCCTGGAAACAGGGTGGCAGCTACACCTTC.